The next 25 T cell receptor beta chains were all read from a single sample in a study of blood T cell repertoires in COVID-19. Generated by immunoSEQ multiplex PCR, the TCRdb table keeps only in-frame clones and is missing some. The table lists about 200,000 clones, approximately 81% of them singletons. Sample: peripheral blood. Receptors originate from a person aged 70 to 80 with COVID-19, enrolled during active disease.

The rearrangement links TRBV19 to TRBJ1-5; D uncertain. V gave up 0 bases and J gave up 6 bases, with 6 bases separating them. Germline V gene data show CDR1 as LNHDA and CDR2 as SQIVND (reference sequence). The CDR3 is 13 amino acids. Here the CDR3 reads CASSIDVIQPQHF. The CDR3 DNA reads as TGTGCCAGTAGTATAGACGTTATTCAGCCCCAGCATTTT.

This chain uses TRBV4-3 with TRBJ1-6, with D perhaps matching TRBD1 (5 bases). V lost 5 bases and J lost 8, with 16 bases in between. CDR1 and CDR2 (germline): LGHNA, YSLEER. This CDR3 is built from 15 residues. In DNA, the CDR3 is TGCGCCAGCAGCGCCCAGGGTAGAACTTATTCACCCCTCCACTTT. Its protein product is CASSAQGRTYSPLHF.

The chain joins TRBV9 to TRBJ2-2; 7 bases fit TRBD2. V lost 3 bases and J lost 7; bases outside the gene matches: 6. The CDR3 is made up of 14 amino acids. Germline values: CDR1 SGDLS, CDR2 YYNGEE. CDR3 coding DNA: TGTGCCAGCAGCGCCCGGGACTACAACGGGGAGCTGTTTTTT. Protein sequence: CASSARDYNGELFF. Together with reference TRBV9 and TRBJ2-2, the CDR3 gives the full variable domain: DSGVTQTPKHLITATGQRVTLRCSPRSGDLSVYWYQQSLDQGLQFLIQYYNGEERAKGNILERFSAQQFPDLHSELNLSSLELGDSALYFCASSARDYNGELFFGEGSRLTVL.

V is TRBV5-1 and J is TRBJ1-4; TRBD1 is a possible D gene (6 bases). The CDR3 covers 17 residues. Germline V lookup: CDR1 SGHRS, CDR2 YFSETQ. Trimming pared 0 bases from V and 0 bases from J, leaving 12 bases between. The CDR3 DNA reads TGCGCCAGCAGCTTGGAGGGGGATCAGGCAACTAATGAAAAACTGTTTTTT. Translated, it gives CASSLEGDQATNEKLFF.

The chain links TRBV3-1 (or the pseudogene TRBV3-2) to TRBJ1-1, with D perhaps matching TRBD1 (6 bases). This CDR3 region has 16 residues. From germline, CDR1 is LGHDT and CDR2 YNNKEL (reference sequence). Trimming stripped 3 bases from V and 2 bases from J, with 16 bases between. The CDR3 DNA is TGTGCCAGCAGCCATGAAAACAGGGATTTAAACACTGAAGCTTTCTTT. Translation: CASSHENRDLNTEAFF.

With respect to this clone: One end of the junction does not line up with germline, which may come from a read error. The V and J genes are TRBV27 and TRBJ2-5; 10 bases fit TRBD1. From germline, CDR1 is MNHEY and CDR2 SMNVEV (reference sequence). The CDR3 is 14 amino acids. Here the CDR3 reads CASRIDRGQGTQYF. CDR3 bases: TGTGCCAGCAGGATTGACAGGGGGCAAGGGACCCAGTACTTC.

As DNA, the CDR3 is TGTGCCAGCAGCCAGCCGCCAGGGGTATCGGGTAATTCACCCCTCCACTTT. This gives the protein CASSQPPGVSGNSPLHF. The chain combines TRBV7-9 with TRBJ1-6, with D possibly matching TRBD1 (6 bases). This CDR3 comprises 17 residues. V lost 5 bases to trimming and J lost 6 bases, with 20 bases between them. CDR1 is SEHNR, CDR2 FQNEAQ, per germline (reference sequence).

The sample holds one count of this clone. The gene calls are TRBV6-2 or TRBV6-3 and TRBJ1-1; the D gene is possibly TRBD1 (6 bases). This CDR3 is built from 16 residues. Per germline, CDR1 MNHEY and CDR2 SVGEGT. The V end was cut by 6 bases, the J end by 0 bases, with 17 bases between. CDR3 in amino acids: CASSSFQGWMNTEAFF. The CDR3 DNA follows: TGTGCCAGCAGCTCCTTCCAGGGGTGGATGAACACTGAAGCTTTCTTT.

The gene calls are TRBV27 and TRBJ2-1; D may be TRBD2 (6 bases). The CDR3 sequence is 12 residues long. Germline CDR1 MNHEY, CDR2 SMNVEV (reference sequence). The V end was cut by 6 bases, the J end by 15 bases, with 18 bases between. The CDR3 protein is CASRPRGTEWFF. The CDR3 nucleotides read TGTGCCAGCAGGCCCCGGGGGACGGAGTGGTTCTTC.

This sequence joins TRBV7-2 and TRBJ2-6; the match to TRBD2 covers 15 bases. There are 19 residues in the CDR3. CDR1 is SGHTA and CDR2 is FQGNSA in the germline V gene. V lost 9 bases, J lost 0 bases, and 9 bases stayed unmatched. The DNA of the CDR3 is TGTGCCAGTTACGGGACTAGCGGGAGGACTACCTCTGGGGCCAACGTCCTGACTTTC. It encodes CASYGTSGRTTSGANVLTF.

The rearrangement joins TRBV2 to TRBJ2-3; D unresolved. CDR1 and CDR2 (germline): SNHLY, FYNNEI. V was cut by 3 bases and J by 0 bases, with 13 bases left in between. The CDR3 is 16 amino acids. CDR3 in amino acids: CASSEVRPRSTDTQYF. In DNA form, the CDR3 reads TGTGCCAGCAGTGAGGTCAGGCCAAGGAGCACAGATACGCAGTATTTT.

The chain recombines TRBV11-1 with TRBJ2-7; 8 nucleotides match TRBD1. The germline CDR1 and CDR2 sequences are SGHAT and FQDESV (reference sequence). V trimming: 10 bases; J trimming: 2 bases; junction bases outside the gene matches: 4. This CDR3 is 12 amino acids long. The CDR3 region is CATGQEAYEQYF. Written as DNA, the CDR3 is TGTGCCACGGGACAGGAGGCCTACGAGCAGTACTTC. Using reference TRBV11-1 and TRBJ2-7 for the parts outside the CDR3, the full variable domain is EAEVAQSPRYKITEKSQAVAFWCDPISGHATLYWYRQILGQGPELLVQFQDESVVDDSQLPKDRFSAERLKGVDSTLKIQPAELGDSAMYLCATGQEAYEQYFGPGTRLTVT.

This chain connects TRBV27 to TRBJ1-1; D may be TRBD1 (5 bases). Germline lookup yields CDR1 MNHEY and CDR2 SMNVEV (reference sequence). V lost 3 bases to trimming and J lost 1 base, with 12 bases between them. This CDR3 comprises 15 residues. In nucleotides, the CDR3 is TGTGCCAGCAGTTTGGAGGGGAACCAGAACACTGAAGCTTTCTTT. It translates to CASSLEGNQNTEAFF.

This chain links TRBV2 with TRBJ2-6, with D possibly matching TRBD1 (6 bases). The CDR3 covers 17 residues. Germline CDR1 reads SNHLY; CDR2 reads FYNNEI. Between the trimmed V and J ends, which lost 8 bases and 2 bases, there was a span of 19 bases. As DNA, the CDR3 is TGTGCCAGCCTATGGGCAGGGGCATCTCCTGGGGCCAACGTCCTGACTTTC. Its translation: CASLWAGASPGANVLTF.

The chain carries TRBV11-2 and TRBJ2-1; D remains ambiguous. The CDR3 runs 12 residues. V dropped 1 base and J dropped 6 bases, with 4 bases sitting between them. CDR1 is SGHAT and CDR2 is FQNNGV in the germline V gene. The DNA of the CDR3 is TGTGCCAGCAGCTTAGTCGGCAATGAGCAGTTCTTC. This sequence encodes CASSLVGNEQFF.

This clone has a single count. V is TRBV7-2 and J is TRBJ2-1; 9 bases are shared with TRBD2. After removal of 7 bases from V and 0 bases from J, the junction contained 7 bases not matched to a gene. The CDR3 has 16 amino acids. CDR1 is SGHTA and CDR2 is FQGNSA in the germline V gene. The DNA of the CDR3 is TGTGCCAGCACCCTGACTAGCGGTAGCTCCTACAATGAGCAGTTCTTC. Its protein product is CASTLTSGSSYNEQFF.

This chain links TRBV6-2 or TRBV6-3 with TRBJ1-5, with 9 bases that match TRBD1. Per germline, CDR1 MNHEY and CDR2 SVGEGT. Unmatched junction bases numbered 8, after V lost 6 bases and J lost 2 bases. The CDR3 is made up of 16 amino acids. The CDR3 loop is CASSPGTGWGNQPQHF. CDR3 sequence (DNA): TGTGCCAGCAGCCCAGGGACAGGGTGGGGCAATCAGCCCCAGCATTTT.

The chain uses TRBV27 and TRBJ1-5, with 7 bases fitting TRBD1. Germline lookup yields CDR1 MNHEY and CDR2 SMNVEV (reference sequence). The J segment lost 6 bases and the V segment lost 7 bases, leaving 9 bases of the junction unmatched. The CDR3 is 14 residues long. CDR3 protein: CASKPTGTGQPQHF. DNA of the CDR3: TGTGCCAGCAAACCGACAGGGACGGGTCAGCCCCAGCATTTT.

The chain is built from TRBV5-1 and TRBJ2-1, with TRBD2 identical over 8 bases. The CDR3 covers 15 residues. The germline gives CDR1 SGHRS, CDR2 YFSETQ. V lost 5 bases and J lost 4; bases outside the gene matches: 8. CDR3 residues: CASRPSGSDYNEQFF. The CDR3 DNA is TGCGCCAGCAGGCCGAGCGGGAGCGATTACAATGAGCAGTTCTTC.

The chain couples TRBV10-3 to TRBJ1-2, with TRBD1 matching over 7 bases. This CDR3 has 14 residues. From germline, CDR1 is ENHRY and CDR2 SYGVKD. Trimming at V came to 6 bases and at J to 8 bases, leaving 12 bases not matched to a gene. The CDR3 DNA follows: TGTGCCATCAGCGAACCAGGGGGGTTGTGGGGCTACACCTTC. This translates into CAISEPGGLWGYTF.

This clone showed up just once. The CDR3 DNA sequence: TGTGCCAGCAGCTTGACTAGCGGGGGCCACACCGGGGAGCTGTTTTTT. Its translation is CASSLTSGGHTGELFF. This chain connects TRBV7-3 to TRBJ2-2, with 12 bases identical to TRBD2. Germline CDR1 SGHTA, CDR2 FQGTGA. This CDR3 has 16 residues. With 3 bases clipped from V and 3 bases from J, the junction kept 2 bases outside the gene matches.

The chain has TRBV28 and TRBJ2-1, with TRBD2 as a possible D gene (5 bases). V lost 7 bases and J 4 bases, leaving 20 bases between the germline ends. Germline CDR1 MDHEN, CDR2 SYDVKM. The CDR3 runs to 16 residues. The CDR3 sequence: CASNPSGNRFYNEQFF. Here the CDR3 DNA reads TGTGCCAGCAACCCCTCGGGAAACCGTTTTTACAATGAGCAGTTCTTC.

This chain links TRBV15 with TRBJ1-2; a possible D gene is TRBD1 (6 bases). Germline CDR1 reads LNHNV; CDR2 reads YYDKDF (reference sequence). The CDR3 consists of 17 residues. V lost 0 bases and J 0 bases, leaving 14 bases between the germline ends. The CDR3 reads CATSRDMAGASNYGYTF. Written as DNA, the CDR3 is TGTGCCACCAGCAGAGATATGGCAGGGGCATCTAACTATGGCTACACCTTC.

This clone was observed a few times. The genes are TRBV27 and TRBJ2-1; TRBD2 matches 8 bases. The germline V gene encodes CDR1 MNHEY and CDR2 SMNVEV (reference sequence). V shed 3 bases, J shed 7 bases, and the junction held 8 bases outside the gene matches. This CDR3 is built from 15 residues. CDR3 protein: CASSLGAGGANEQFF. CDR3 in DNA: TGTGCCAGCAGTTTGGGTGCGGGGGGTGCAAATGAGCAGTTCTTC.

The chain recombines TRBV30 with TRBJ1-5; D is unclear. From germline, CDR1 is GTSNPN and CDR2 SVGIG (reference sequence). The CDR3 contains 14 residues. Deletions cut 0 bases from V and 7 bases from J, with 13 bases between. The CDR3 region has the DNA TGTGCCTGGAGTGTAATCGGGATGGGGCAGCCCCAGCATTTT. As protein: CAWSVIGMGQPQHF.